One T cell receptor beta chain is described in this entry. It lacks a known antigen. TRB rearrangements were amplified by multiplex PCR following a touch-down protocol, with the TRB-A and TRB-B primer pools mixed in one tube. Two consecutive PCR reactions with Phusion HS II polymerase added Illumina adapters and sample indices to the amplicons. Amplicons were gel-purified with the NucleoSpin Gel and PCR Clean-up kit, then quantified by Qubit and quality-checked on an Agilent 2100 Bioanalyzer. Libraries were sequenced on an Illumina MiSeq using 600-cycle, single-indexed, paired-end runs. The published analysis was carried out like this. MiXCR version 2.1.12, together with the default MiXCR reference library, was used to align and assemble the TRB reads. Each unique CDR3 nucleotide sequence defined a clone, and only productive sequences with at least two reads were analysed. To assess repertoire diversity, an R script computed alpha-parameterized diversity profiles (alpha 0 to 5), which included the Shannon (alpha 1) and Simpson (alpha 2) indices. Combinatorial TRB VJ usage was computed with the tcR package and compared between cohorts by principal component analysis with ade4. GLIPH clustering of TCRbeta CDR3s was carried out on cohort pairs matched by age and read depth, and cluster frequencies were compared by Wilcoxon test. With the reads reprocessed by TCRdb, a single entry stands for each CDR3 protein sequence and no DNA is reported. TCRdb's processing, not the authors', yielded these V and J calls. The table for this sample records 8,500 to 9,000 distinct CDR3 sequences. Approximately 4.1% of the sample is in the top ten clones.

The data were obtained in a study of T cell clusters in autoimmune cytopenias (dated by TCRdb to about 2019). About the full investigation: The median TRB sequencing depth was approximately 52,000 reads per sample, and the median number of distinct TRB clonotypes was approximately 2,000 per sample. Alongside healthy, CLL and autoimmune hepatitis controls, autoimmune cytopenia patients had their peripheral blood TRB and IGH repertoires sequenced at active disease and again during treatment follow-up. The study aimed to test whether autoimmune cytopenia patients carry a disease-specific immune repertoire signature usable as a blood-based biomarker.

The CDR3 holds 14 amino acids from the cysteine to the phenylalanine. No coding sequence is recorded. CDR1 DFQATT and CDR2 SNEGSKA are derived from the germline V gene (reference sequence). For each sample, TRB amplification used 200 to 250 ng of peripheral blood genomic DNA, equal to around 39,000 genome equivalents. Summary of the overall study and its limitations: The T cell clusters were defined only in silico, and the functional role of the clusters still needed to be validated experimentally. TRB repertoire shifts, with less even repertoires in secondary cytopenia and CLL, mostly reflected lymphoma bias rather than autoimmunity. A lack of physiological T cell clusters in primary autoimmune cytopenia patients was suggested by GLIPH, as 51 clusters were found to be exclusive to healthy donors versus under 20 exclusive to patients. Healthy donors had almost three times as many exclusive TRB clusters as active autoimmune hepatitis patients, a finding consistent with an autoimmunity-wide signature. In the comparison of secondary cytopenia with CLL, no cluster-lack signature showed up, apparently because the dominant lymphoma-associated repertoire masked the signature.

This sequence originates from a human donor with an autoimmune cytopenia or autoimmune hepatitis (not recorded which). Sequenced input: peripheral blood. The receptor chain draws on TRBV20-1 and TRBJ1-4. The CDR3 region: CSARATVSNEKLFF.